Listed here are 27 T cell receptor beta chains from one sample, sequenced in a study of brain T cells in children with intractable seizures (dated by TCRdb to about 2021). Library generation was performed with the immunoSEQ multiplex PCR assay. TCRdb provides this immuneACCESS table in a form limited to in-frame rearrangements. Some clones are lacking; in checked studies, under half of them reflect an unresolved V gene, and why the rest are absent is not known. In this sample the table shows 100,000 to 120,000 clones, approximately 94% of which occur a single time. The ten largest account for around 4% of the sample. The meaning of the sample's time point label: resected brain tissue, or blood drawn just prior to surgery. The sequences come from peripheral blood, collected at surgery. These receptors were obtained from a boy under two years old with hemimegalencephaly and intractable seizures.

The rearrangement uses TRBV10-2 and TRBJ2-7, with TRBD1 as a possible D gene (6 bases). Per the germline V gene, CDR1 is WSHSY and CDR2 is SAAADI. The CDR3 spans 16 residues. V shed 1 base and J shed 2 bases, with 15 bases lying between them. CDR3: CASSELAGARAYEQYF. CDR3 in DNA: TGCGCCAGCAGTGAGTTGGCAGGGGCAAGGGCCTACGAGCAGTACTTC.

This clone has a handful of counts. The J gene is TRBJ1-5, the V gene TRBV7-3, with D tentatively TRBD1 (6 bases). Germline V CDR1 and CDR2: SGHTA, FQGTGA. The V gene lost 0 bases and the J gene lost 4 bases, with 16 bases spanning the gap. The CDR3 is 17 residues long. CDR3 sequence reads: CASSLTFRGGGNQPQHF. In DNA, the CDR3 is TGTGCCAGCAGCTTAACTTTCCGCGGGGGCGGAAATCAGCCCCAGCATTTT. The full variable domain, rest sourced from reference TRBV7-3 and TRBJ1-5, is GAGVSQTPSNKVTEKGKYVELRCDPISGHTALYWYRQSLGQGPEFLIYFQGTGAADDSGLPNDRFFAVRPEGSVSTLKIQRTERGDSAVYLCASSLTFRGGGNQPQHFGDGTRLSIL.

The chain links TRBV5-1 to TRBJ2-3; D might be TRBD1 or TRBD2, each matching 5 bases. The CDR3 is 14 amino acids. Germline V gene sequence: CDR1 SGHRS, CDR2 YFSETQ. V was trimmed by 6 bases and J by 2 bases, leaving 13 bases between them. CDR3 DNA: TGCGCCAGCACCTCCCCGGGACCCACAGATACGCAGTATTTT. This gives the protein CASTSPGPTDTQYF.

V and J are TRBV10-3 and TRBJ2-1, with D possibly matching TRBD2 (6 bases). This CDR3 contains 15 residues. CDR1 is ENHRY and CDR2 is SYGVKD in the germline V gene. Trimming shortened V by 6 bases and J by 3 bases, and 15 bases separated the two germline ends. The CDR3 loop reads CAISRSGGDYNEQFF. The CDR3 DNA reads TGTGCCATCAGCCGTAGCGGAGGGGACTACAATGAGCAGTTCTTC.

The chain joins TRBV27 to TRBJ2-3, with TRBD1 as a possible D gene (5 bases). The CDR3 is 14 amino acids. In germline, CDR1 is MNHEY, CDR2 SMNVEV (reference sequence). V was trimmed by 3 bases and J by 4 bases, leaving 11 bases between them. CDR3 residues: CASSFSGSPDTQYF. CDR3 DNA: TGTGCCAGCAGTTTTTCAGGGTCGCCAGATACGCAGTATTTT.

The chain has TRBV27 and TRBJ1-1, with a tentative D call TRBD1 (6 bases). CDR3 length: 15 residues. V was clipped by 5 bases and J by 11 bases, with 24 bases between them. Germline CDR1 and CDR2: MNHEY and SMNVEV (reference sequence). In DNA form, the CDR3 reads TGTGCCAGCAGTCACTCCGAGGGACACGGGCGGGAGGCTTTCTTT. Protein sequence: CASSHSEGHGREAFF.

Only one count was recorded for this clone. This chain uses TRBV19 with TRBJ2-7; TRBD2 matches 8 bases. From germline, CDR1 is LNHDA and CDR2 SQIVND (reference sequence). Trimming cost V 1 base and J 3 bases; bases outside gene matches: 8. This CDR3 has 16 amino acids. The CDR3, as DNA: TGTGCCAGTAGTATAGCCCGAGCGGGAGCGATCTACGAGCAGTACTTC. Translation: CASSIARAGAIYEQYF.

The rearrangement links TRBV28 to TRBJ1-2; TRBD1 aligns across 7 bases. The V and J ends lost 1 base and 8 bases, in that order; junction bases with no gene match: 10. This CDR3 is built from 15 residues. Germline V gives CDR1 MDHEN, CDR2 SYDVKM. CDR3 loop: CASSLLKGQNSGYTF. For the CDR3, the DNA is TGTGCCAGCAGTTTATTGAAGGGACAGAATAGCGGCTACACCTTC.

The gene calls are TRBV19 and TRBJ2-5; 12 nucleotides line up with TRBD2. CDR1 is LNHDA, CDR2 SQIVND, per germline (reference sequence). The J segment lost 0 bases and the V segment lost 2 bases, leaving 7 bases of the junction unmatched. CDR3 length: 18 residues. CDR3 coding DNA: TGTGCCAGTAGTATAAGGGGACTAGCGGGCTCGTACCAAGAGACCCAGTACTTC. Translation: CASSIRGLAGSYQETQYF.

The V and J genes are TRBV12-3 or TRBV12-4 and TRBJ2-1; D may be TRBD2 (5 bases). The CDR3 length is 13 residues. With 7 bases removed from V and 3 bases from J, the gap between germline ends came to 10 bases. CDR3 sequence reads: CASNVGDYNEQFF. The CDR3 DNA reads TGTGCCAGCAACGTCGGGGACTACAATGAGCAGTTCTTC.

J is TRBJ2-7 and V is TRBV7-9, with TRBD1 matching over 9 bases. The CDR3 extends over 15 amino acids. The V gene's germline CDR1 is SEHNR and CDR2 FQNEAQ (reference sequence). The V segment lost 4 bases and the J segment 6 bases; nucleotides outside the gene matches: 10. For the CDR3, the DNA is TGTGCCAGCAGCTCACTAGGACAGGGGCGAGGCGAGCAGTACTTC. Translating it yields CASSSLGQGRGEQYF.

The chain uses TRBV11-3 and TRBJ1-1; 8 bases align to TRBD1. The CDR3 is made up of 13 amino acids. Trimming at V came to 5 bases and at J to 8 bases, leaving 7 bases not matched to a gene. From germline, CDR1 is SGHNT and CDR2 YENEEA. The DNA of the CDR3 is TGTGCCAGCAGCCGCGGGACAGGTGGGGAAGCTTTCTTT. Its protein is CASSRGTGGEAFF.

V usage is TRBV29-1 and J usage is TRBJ1-4; D might be TRBD1 (5 bases). Trimming cost V 6 bases and J 7 bases, with 15 bases left between them. Germline CDR1 and CDR2: SQVTM and ANQGSEA. The CDR3 extends over 13 amino acids. The CDR3 sequence: CSVLGGGSEKLFF. The CDR3 DNA reads TGCAGCGTGCTGGGCGGGGGAAGTGAAAAACTGTTTTTT.

The chain carries TRBV6-5 and TRBJ2-1; D unresolved. This CDR3 contains 13 residues. The V and J ends lost 7 bases and 0 bases respectively, with 7 bases between them. Germline CDR1 reads MNHEY; CDR2 reads SVGAGI. The CDR3 nucleotides are TGTGCCAGCAAACGAGGCTCCTACAATGAGCAGTTCTTC. Translated: CASKRGSYNEQFF.

This chain joins TRBV30 and TRBJ2-4; 8 bases match TRBD2. Germline-derived CDR1 and CDR2 are GTSNPN and SVGIG (reference sequence). This CDR3 has 12 amino acids. The junction had 3 bases not matched to a gene; V was cut back by 6 bases and J by 5 bases. The CDR3 reads CACSGNENIQYF. The CDR3 region has the DNA TGTGCCTGTAGCGGGAACGAAAACATTCAGTACTTC. The full variable domain, completed using reference TRBV30 and TRBJ2-4, is SQTIHQWPATLVQPVGSPLSLECTVEGTSNPNLYWYRQAAGRGLQLLFYSVGIGQISSEVPQNLSASRPQDRQFILSSKKLLLSDSGFYLCACSGNENIQYFGAGTRLSVL.

This sequence joins TRBV13 and TRBJ2-3; D uncertain. This CDR3 comprises 13 residues. Trimming stripped 3 bases from V and 5 bases from J, with 9 bases between. CDR1 and CDR2 (germline): PRHDT, FYEKMQ (reference sequence). The CDR3 is CASSLGMGDTQYF. The CDR3 nucleotides are TGTGCCAGCAGCTTGGGGATGGGAGATACGCAGTATTTT.

The chain combines TRBV7-2 with TRBJ1-6; 8 bases line up with TRBD1. This CDR3 is built from 17 residues. Germline CDR1 reads SGHTA; CDR2 reads FQGNSA. The trim removed 3 bases at V and 6 bases at J, leaving 10 bases unmatched. CDR3: CASSFPRTGIFNSPLHF. CDR3 in DNA: TGTGCCAGCAGCTTTCCGAGGACAGGGATATTTAATTCACCCCTCCACTTT.

V gene TRBV5-1 combines with J gene TRBJ2-1; D unresolved. V gave up 0 bases and J gave up 6 bases, with 4 bases separating them. This CDR3 region has 12 residues. Germline CDR1 SGHRS, CDR2 YFSETQ. CDR3 sequence: CASSLAVNEQFF. The CDR3 DNA follows: TGCGCCAGCAGCTTGGCAGTCAATGAGCAGTTCTTC.

This clone has a single count. The V and J genes are TRBV11-2 and TRBJ1-4, with 8 bases identical to TRBD1. V gave up 1 base and J gave up 8 bases; unmatched junction bases: 15. CDR1 and CDR2 (germline): SGHAT, FQNNGV. The length of the CDR3 is 18 residues. The CDR3 nucleotides are TGTGCCAGCAGCTTAGCGGGGACAGGCGGGAAAAAAAGAGAAAAACTGTTTTTT. Its translation is CASSLAGTGGKKREKLFF.

The CDR3 sequence is CASSLDVDTEAFF. CDR3 nucleotide sequence: TGTGCCAGTAGCCTGGATGTTGACACTGAAGCTTTCTTT. The chain links TRBV19 to TRBJ1-1, with no clear D. This CDR3 is built from 13 residues. Trimming removed 6 bases at V and 3 bases at J, with 11 bases between. In germline, CDR1 is LNHDA, CDR2 SQIVND (reference sequence).

The rearrangement links TRBV5-5 to TRBJ2-3; D tentatively reads TRBD1 or TRBD2 (7 bases each). The germline CDR1 and CDR2 sequences are SGHKS and YYEKEE (reference sequence). The CDR3 consists of 15 residues. Trimming left V 4 bases short and J 4 bases short, with 16 bases between. CDR3 coding DNA: TGTGCCAGCAGCCCGCTGGGAGGGGGCGCAGATACGCAGTATTTT. This sequence encodes CASSPLGGGADTQYF.

The gene calls are TRBV4-3 and TRBJ2-1; 10 positions agree with TRBD2. The V segment lost 4 bases and the J segment 6 bases; nucleotides outside the gene matches: 9. This CDR3 has 16 amino acids. Germline assignment: CDR1 LGHNA and CDR2 YSLEER. CDR3 nucleotides: TGCGCCAGCAGCCCGACAGGGACTAGCGCTCGCAATGAGCAGTTCTTC. This translates into CASSPTGTSARNEQFF.

This clone was seen just once. The rearrangement joins TRBV5-1 to TRBJ1-3, with D hard to call. The V gene lost 0 bases and the J gene lost 2 bases, with 12 bases spanning the gap. The CDR3 loop spans 16 amino acids. Germline CDR1 is SGHRS and CDR2 is YFSETQ. CDR3 in amino acids: CASSLGGERTGNTIYF. DNA of the CDR3: TGCGCCAGCAGCTTGGGCGGCGAGCGCACTGGAAACACCATATATTTT.

The chain joins TRBV4-1 to TRBJ1-2; 8 nucleotides match TRBD1. This CDR3 is built from 15 residues. Germline CDR1 MGHRA, CDR2 YSYEKL. V lost 1 base and J lost 3; bases outside the gene matches: 4. The CDR3 DNA sequence: TGCGCCAGCAGCCAAGCCCCAGGGGGCGACTATGGCTACACCTTC. Amino acid sequence: CASSQAPGGDYGYTF.

The rearrangement links TRBV4-1 to TRBJ1-2, with 9 bases aligning to TRBD1. Germline assignment: CDR1 MGHRA and CDR2 YSYEKL. The CDR3 sequence is 15 residues long. V lost 3 bases, J lost 6 bases, and 8 bases stayed unmatched. The CDR3 loop reads CASSHMSRTGDGYTF. CDR3 in DNA: TGCGCCAGCAGCCATATGTCCCGGACAGGGGATGGCTACACCTTC.

This clone was seen only once. The J gene is TRBJ1-1, the V gene TRBV2; D gene uncertain. The CDR3 runs 14 residues. Trimming shortened V by 4 bases and J by 6 bases, and 15 bases separated the two germline ends. Germline V gives CDR1 SNHLY, CDR2 FYNNEI. CDR3 coding DNA: TGTGCCAGCAGTGCGGGCCCTCTTGCGGCTGAAGCTTTCTTT. As protein: CASSAGPLAAEAFF.

V gene TRBV3-1 (or the pseudogene TRBV3-2) combines with J gene TRBJ2-7; D possibly corresponds to TRBD1 (5 bases). Trimming removed 1 base from V and 4 bases from J, with 8 bases in between. The V gene's germline CDR1 is LGHDT and CDR2 YNNKEL (reference sequence). The CDR3 has 13 amino acids. The CDR3 is CASSQVGRYEQYF. The CDR3 DNA reads as TGTGCCAGCAGCCAAGTGGGGCGGTACGAGCAGTACTTC.